One sample yielded the 3 T cell receptor beta chains listed below, sequenced in a study of metastatic and nonmetastatic thyroid tumors. TCRdb reprocessed the PCR reads via MiXCR. The repertoire holds about 40,000 clones, with around 16% as singletons. Thyroid surgery was performed in patients who had received no treatment beforehand. The specimen sequenced was blood. The receptors were gathered from a female donor with papillary thyroid cancer or a benign thyroid nodule (not recorded which). Some clones in this sample may be carry-over from other donors' samples.

This clone was observed at least ten times. The chain is built from TRBV10-2 and TRBJ1-2, with 10 positions matching TRBD1. With V trimmed by 6 bases and J by 6 bases, 10 bases remained unmatched. This CDR3 has 15 residues. Looked up from germline, CDR1 is WSHSY and CDR2 is SAAADI. The CDR3 DNA reads TGCGCCAGCAGATCCTCCGGGACAGGGGACAATGGCTACACCTTC. Translation: CASRSSGTGDNGYTF.

This clone appeared many times. This chain connects TRBV20-1 to TRBJ2-3; D ambiguous. Trimming took off 0 bases at V and 0 bases at J, with 10 bases between the two ends. The CDR3 spans 15 residues. In germline, CDR1 is DFQATT, CDR2 SNEGSKA (reference sequence). CDR3 region: CSARDLLGSTDTQYF. The CDR3 DNA reads TGCAGTGCTAGAGATCTCCTGGGAAGCACAGATACGCAGTATTTT.

There are many counts of this clone. The chain has TRBV25-1 and TRBJ1-1; a weak D match, TRBD1 (5 bases). This CDR3 spans 11 amino acids. Germline V CDR1 and CDR2: MGHDK, SYGVNS. Between the trimmed V and J ends, which lost 8 bases and 4 bases, there was a span of 8 bases. The CDR3 reads CASGTATEAFF. The CDR3 DNA sequence: TGTGCCAGCGGGACCGCCACTGAAGCTTTCTTT.